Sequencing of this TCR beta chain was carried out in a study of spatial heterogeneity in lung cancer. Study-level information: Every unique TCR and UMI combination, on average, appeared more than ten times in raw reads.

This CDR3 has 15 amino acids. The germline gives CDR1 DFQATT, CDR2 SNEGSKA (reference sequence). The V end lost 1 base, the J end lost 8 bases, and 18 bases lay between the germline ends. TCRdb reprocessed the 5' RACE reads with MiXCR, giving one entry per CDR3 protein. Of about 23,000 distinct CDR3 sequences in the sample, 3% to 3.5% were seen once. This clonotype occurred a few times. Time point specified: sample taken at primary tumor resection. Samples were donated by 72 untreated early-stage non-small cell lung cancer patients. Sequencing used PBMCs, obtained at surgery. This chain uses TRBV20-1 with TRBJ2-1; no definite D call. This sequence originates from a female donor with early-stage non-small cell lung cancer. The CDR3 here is CSARGRMGFSDEQFF. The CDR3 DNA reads TGCAGTGCTAGAGGAAGAATGGGTTTCAGCGATGAGCAGTTCTTC.